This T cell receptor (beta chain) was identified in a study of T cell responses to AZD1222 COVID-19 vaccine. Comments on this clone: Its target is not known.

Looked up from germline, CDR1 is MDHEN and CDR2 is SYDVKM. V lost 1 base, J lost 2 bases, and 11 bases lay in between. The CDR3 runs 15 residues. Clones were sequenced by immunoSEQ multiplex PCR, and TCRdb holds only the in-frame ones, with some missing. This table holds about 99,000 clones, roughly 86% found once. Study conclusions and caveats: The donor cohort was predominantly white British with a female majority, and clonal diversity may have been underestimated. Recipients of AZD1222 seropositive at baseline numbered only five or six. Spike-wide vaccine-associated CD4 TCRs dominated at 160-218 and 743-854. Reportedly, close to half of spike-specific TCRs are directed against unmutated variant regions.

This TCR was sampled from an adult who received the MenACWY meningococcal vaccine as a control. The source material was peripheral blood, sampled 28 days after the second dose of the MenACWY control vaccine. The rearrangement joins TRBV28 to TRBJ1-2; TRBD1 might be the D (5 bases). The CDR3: CASSLFGRVNYGYTF. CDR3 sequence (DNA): TGTGCCAGCAGTTTATTCGGCAGGGTCAACTATGGCTACACCTTC.